The source of this TCR beta chain is a study of shared clonotypes between healthy human individuals. Background on the study: The people who gave samples were two women and a few men aged 18 to 49. Study-wide results and limits: Blood alone was sampled, and tissue repertoires likely differ.

Per the germline V gene, CDR1 is SGHVS and CDR2 is FQNEAQ. CDR3 size: 15 residues. Trimming took 1 base from V and 3 from J, leaving 9 bases between them. Splitting of CD4+ cells produced CD45RA+ naive and CD45RA-negative memory subsets. Here immunoSEQ multiplex PCR was the method, and the copy in TCRdb shows in-frame clones only, minus some. The sample lists around 2.1 million clones; under 97% were seen once. Turning to this clone: The antigen is unknown.

The source of this sequence is a man between 18 and 29 years old in good health. The sample comprised naive CD4+ T cells sorted from blood. The subset here: CD45RA+ positively selected. The J gene is TRBJ2-2, the V gene TRBV7-8, with D unclear. The CDR3 spells CASSLDQKHTGELFF. The CDR3 DNA reads TGTGCCAGCAGCTTAGACCAGAAACACACCGGGGAGCTGTTTTTT.